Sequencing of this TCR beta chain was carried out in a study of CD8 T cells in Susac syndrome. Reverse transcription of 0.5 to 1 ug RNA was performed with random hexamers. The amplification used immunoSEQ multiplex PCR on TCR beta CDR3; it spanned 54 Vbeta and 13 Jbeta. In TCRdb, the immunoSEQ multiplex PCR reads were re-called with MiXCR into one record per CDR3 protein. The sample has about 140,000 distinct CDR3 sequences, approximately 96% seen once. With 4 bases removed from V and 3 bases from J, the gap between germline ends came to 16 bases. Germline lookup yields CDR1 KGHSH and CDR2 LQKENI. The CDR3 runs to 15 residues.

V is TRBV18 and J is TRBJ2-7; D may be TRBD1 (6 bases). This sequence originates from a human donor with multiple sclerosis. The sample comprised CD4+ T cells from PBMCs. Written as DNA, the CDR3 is TGTGCCAGCTCACGGGAACAGGGTGAGCTCTACGAGCAGTACTTC. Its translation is CASSREQGELYEQYF.